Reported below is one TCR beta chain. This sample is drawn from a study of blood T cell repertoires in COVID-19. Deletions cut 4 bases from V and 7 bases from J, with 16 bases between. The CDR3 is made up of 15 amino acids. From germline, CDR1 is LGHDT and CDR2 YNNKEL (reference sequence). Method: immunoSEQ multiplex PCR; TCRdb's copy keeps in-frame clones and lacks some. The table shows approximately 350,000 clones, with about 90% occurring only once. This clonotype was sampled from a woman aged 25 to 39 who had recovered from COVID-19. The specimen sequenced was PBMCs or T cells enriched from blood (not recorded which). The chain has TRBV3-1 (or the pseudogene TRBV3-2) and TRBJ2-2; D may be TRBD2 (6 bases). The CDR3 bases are TGTGCCAGCAGCCCGATCGGGGGAACAATCGGGGAGCTGTTTTTT. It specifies CASSPIGGTIGELFF.